A selection of T cell receptor beta chains follows, all from one sample in a study of cytomegalovirus exposure and HLA in healthy donors. The method was immunoSEQ multiplex PCR; TCRdb's version includes in-frame clones alone and lacks a portion of them. The profile shows 200,000 to 250,000 clones, about nine tenths of them singletons. Sequenced input: PBMCs. These receptors originate from a woman aged 18-29 years in good health and CMV-seronegative. CDR3s include the opening cysteine and the closing phenylalanine or tryptophan. The D gene is left open where the match is weak. For some rows the clone size is stated as once, few or many, or as a class when expanded; others skip it.

TRBV11-2	NA	TRBJ2-5	NA	TGTGCCAGCAGCTTACTGGAGACCCAGTACTTC	CASSLLETQYF
TRBV28	NA	TRBJ2-7	NA	TGTGCCAGCAGACCTAGGACAGACGCCTACGAGCAGTACTTC	CASRPRTDAYEQYF
TRBV5-1	NA	TRBJ2-2	NA	TGCGCCAGCAACTTCAATACAGGGTCCGGGGAGCTGTTTTTT	CASNFNTGSGELFF
TRBV7-6	few	TRBJ2-3	TRBD2	TGTGCCAGCAGCTTATGGTCGGGGAGGGCGGCTACAGATACGCAGTATTTT	CASSLWSGRAATDTQYF
TRBV5-4	NA	TRBJ2-3	TRBD1	TGTGCCAGCAGCTTGGGACAGGGGATCTCCACAGATACGCAGTATTTT	CASSLGQGISTDTQYF
TRBV5-1	NA	TRBJ2-7	NA	TGCGCCAGCAGCTTGGCGGCAGGGGGGCCCGAGCAGTACTTC	CASSLAAGGPEQYF
TRBV10-3	NA	TRBJ2-2	TRBD2	TGTGCCGTCAAGGGACTAGCGCCCTCCGGGGAGCTGTTTTTT	CAVKGLAPSGELFF
TRBV10-3	NA	TRBJ1-2	TRBD1	TGTGCCATCAGTGAGTCAGCAGGACAGGGAGATGGCTACACCTTC	CAISESAGQGDGYTF
TRBV30	NA	TRBJ2-3	TRBD2	TGTGCCTGGATGGGTCTAGCGGGAGACCCAGATACGCAGTATTTT	CAWMGLAGDPDTQYF
TRBV19	NA	TRBJ2-7	TRBD1	TGTGCCAGTAGCGGGCCACAGGGGGCGTGGTACGAGCAGTACTTC	CASSGPQGAWYEQYF
TRBV5-6	NA	TRBJ2-7	TRBD1	TGTGCCAGCAGCCGAGACAGGGGTAAGAACGAGCAGTACTTC	CASSRDRGKNEQYF
TRBV30	NA	TRBJ1-2	TRBD1	TGTGCCTGGGTGGACAGGGCTAACTATGGCTACACCTTC	CAWVDRANYGYTF
TRBV6-6	NA	TRBJ1-6	NA	TGTGCCAGCGGCCAGGGTGTGGGTAATTCACCCCTCCACTTT	CASGQGVGNSPLHF
TRBV11-2	NA	TRBJ1-1	TRBD1	TGTGCCAGCAGCAACATCAGGTGGGGACAGGGAGGCACTGAAGCTTTCTTT	CASSNIRWGQGGTEAFF
TRBV25-1	NA	TRBJ1-2	NA	TGTGCCAGCACCCTCGACCCGACGGGAACCTATGGCTGCACCTTC	CASTLDPTGTYGCTF
TRBV7-8	NA	TRBJ2-2	NA	TGTGCCAGCAGCCCCCGGGGTATTAGTCCCGGGGAGCTGTTTTTT	CASSPRGISPGELFF
TRBV28	NA	TRBJ1-2	NA	TGTGCCAGCACCTTGGGGGGGGCGCGGATCGGCTATGGCTACACCTTC	CASTLGGARIGYGYTF
TRBV5-1	NA	TRBJ1-1	NA	TGCGCCAGCAGCTTGTACGGGGAGAACACTGAAGCTTTCTTT	CASSLYGENTEAFF
TRBV30	NA	TRBJ1-3	NA	TGTGCCTGGAGTGTCGGGGGGATGAACACCATATATTTT	CAWSVGGMNTIYF
TRBV4-1	NA	TRBJ2-3	NA	TGCGCCAGCAGCCCTAGCTTTTCTATCACAGATACGCAGTATTTT	CASSPSFSITDTQYF
TRBV5-1	once	TRBJ1-4	NA	TGCGCCAGCAGCTTGGGCGACTGGTCGGGTGTGGGAAAACTGTTTTTT	CASSLGDWSGVGKLFF
TRBV6-5	NA	TRBJ2-7	NA	TGTGCCAGCAGTTACGACAGAAGGAGCTCCTACGAGCAGTACTTC	CASSYDRRSSYEQYF
TRBV4-1	NA	TRBJ2-2	NA	TGCGCCGGGTCAAATGTCGGGGCCGGGGAGCTGTTTTTT	CAGSNVGAGELFF
TRBV18	NA	TRBJ1-3	NA	TGTGCCAGCTCACGCGGACAGTCGGGGTTAGGCACCATATATTTT	CASSRGQSGLGTIYF
TRBV11-3	NA	TRBJ2-5	NA	TGTGCCAGCAGCCAACAGGTACAAGAGACCCAGTACTTC	CASSQQVQETQYF
TRBV12-5	once	TRBJ2-2	TRBD1	TGTGCTAGTGGTTTGGGACAGGGCGCGGGCGGGGAGCTGTTTTTT	CASGLGQGAGGELFF
TRBV30	once	TRBJ1-1	TRBD1	TGTGCCTGGGCGAACCCGGGACAGAGGAACACTGAAGCTTTCTTT	CAWANPGQRNTEAFF
TRBV10-2	NA	TRBJ2-7	TRBD2	TGCGCCAGCAGTGAGTCGGTAGCGGGAGGTTTGTACTTC	CASSESVAGGLYF